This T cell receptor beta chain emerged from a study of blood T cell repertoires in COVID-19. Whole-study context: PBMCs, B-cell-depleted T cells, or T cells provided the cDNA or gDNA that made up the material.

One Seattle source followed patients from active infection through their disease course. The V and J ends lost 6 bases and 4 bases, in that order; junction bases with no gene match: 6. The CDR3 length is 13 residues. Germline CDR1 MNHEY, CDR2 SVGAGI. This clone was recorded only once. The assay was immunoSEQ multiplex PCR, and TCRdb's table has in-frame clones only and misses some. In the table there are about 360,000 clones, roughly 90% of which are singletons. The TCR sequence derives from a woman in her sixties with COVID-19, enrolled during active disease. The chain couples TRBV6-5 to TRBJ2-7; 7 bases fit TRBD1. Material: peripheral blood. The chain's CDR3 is CASSYRDSYEQYF. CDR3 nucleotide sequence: TGTGCCAGCAGCTACCGGGACAGTTACGAGCAGTACTTC.